This TCR beta chain was recovered during a study of T cell changes during pregnancy in multiple sclerosis. CDR1 SNHLY and CDR2 FYNNEI come from the germline V gene. Losses at the gene ends were 4 bases for V and 8 bases for J; bases not matched to a gene: 9. The CDR3 consists of 15 residues. The table came from immunoSEQ multiplex PCR; TCRdb's copy has only in-frame clones and leaves some out. The data contain some 110,000 clones, roughly nine tenths of them singletons. This TCR was recovered from a female donor with multiple sclerosis, enrolled in a pregnancy study. This specimen was peripheral blood, taken before pregnancy. The chain uses TRBV2 and TRBJ2-1, with 9 bases matching TRBD2. The CDR3 region has the DNA TGTGCCAGCAGTGGTTGGGCGGGGGGGACGGATGAGCAGTTCTTC. Its translation is CASSGWAGGTDEQFF.